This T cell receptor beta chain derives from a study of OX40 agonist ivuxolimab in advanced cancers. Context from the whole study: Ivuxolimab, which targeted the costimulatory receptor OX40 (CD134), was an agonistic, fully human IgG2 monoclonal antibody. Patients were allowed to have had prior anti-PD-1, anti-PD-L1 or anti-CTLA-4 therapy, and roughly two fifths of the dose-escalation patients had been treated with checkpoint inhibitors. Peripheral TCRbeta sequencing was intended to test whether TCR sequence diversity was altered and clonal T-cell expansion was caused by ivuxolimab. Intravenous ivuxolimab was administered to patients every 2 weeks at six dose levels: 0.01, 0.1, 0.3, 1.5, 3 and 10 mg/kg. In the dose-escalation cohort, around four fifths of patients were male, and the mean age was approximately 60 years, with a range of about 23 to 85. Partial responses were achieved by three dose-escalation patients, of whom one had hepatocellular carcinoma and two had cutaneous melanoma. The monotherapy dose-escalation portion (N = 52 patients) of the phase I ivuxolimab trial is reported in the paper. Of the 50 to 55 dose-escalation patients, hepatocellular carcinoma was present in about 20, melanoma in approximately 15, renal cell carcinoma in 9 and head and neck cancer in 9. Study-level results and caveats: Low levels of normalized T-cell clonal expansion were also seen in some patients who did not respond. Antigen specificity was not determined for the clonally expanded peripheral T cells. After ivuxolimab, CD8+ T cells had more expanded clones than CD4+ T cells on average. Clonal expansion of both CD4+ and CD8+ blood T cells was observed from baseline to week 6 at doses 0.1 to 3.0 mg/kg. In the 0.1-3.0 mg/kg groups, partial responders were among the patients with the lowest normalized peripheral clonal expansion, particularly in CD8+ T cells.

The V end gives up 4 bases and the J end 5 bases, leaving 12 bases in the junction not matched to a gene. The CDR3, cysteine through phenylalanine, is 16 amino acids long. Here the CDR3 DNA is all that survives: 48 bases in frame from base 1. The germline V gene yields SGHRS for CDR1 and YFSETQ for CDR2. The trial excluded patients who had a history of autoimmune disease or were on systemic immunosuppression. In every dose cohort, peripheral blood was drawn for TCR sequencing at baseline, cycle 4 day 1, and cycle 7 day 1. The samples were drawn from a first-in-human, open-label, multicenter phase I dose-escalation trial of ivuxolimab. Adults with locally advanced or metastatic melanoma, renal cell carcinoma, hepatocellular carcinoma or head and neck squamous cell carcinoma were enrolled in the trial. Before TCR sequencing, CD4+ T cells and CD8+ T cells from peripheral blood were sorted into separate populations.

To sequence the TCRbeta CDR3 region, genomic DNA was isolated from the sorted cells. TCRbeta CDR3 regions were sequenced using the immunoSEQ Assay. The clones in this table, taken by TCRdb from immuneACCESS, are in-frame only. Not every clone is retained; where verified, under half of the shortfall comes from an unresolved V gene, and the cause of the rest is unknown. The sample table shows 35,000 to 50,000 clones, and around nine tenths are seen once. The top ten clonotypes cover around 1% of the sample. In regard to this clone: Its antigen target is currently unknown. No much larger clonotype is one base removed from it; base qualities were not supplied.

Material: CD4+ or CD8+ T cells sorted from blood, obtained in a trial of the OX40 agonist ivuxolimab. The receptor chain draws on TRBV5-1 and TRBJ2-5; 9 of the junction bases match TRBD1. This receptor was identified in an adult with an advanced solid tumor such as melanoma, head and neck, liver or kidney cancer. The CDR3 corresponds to CASSTRPGQGWETQYF. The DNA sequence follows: TGCGCCAGCAGCACCCGACCGGGACAGGGATGGGAGACCCAGTACTTC.